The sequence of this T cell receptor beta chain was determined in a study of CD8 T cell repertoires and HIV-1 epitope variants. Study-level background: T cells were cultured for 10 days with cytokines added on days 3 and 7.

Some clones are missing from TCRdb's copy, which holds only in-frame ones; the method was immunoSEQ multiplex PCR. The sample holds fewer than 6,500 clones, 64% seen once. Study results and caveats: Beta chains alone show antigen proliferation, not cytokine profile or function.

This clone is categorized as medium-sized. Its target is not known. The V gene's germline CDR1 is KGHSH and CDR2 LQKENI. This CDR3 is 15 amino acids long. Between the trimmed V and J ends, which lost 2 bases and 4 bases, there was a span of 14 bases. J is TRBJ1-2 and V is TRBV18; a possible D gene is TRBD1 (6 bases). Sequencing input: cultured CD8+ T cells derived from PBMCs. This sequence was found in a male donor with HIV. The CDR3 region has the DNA TGTGCCAGCTCACCAAATTCAGGGGAGGGCTATGGCTACACCTTC. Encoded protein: CASSPNSGEGYGYTF.